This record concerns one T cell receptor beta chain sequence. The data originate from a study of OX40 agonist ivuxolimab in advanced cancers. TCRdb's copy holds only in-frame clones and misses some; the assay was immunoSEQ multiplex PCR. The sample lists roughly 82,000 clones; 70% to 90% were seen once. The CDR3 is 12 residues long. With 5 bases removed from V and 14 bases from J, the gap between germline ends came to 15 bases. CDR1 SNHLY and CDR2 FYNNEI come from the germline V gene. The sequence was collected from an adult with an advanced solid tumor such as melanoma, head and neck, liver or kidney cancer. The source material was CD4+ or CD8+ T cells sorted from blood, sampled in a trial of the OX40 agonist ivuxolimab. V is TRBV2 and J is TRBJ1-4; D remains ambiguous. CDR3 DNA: TGTGCCAGCAGTTCGTCTGGGTTAGGCCTGTTTTTT. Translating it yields CASSSSGLGLFF. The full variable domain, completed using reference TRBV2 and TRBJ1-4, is EPEVTQTPSHQVTQMGQEVILRCVPISNHLYFYWYRQILGQKVEFLVSFYNNEISEKSEIFDDQFSVERPDGSNFTLKIRSTKLEDSAMYFCASSSSGLGLFFGSGTQLSVL.